This T cell receptor (beta chain) was sequenced during a study of cytomegalovirus exposure and HLA in healthy donors. The overall study: The 120 validation repertoires, a later analysis reported, used the same platform as the approximately 700 first-cohort repertoires. Study outcomes and limitations: The authors listed roughly 150 TCR beta chains as cytomegalovirus-associated. In vitro data verified three CMV-associated chains as specific for CMV antigens. According to a subsequent analysis, TCR clusters from the first cohort were inclined to appear together in the roughly 120 validation repertoires.

The protocol was immunoSEQ multiplex PCR, while the TCRdb copy is restricted to in-frame clones and leaves out a portion. The table shows roughly 200,000 clones, with roughly 86% occurring only once. This CDR3 has 11 amino acids. Germline V gives CDR1 KGHSH, CDR2 LQKENI. The V gene lost 5 bases and the J gene lost 2 bases, with 3 bases spanning the gap. Details on this clone: The antigen is undetermined.

The clonotype comes from a young man in good health and CMV-seropositive. The gene calls are TRBV18 and TRBJ2-5, with D unclear. The sample was PBMCs. The CDR3 is CASSAQETQYF. As DNA, the CDR3 is TGTGCCAGCTCAGCGCAAGAGACCCAGTACTTC.